The TCR beta chain described here comes from a study of blood T cells in healthy people across ages. The CDR3 totals 15 residues. V was pared by 3 bases and J by 7 bases, with 16 bases between. Germline V CDR1 and CDR2: KGHSH, LQKENI. The use of a sample-barcoded 5' primer and a J-beta primer mix characterized a second PCR of roughly 7 to 11 cycles. Each cDNA molecule received a tag from a template-switch adaptor that had 12 random nucleotides. Each CDR3 protein gets one entry after TCRdb re-called the 5' RACE reads with MiXCR. The sample yields some 1,800,000 distinct CDR3 sequences, approximately 40% seen once. Each sample used at least 6 million PBMCs. Total RNA amounts of at least 6 micrograms were extracted per sample.

This TCR was sampled from a human donor in good health. The sequenced sample consisted of blood. J is TRBJ2-4 and V is TRBV18, with D possibly being TRBD1 (5 bases). CDR3 nucleotides: TGTGCCAGCTCACCGGCGGTAGGGGTTGTCAACATTCAGTACTTC. Translating it yields CASSPAVGVVNIQYF. Combining the CDR3 with reference TRBV18 and TRBJ2-4 gives the whole variable domain NAGVMQNPRHLVRRRGQEARLRCSPMKGHSHVYWYRQLPEEGLKFMVYLQKENIIDESGMPKERFSAEFPKEGPSILRIQQVVRGDSAAYFCASSPAVGVVNIQYFGAGTRLSVL.